The subject of this entry is one T cell receptor beta chain. The record originates from a study of T cell responses to AZD1222 COVID-19 vaccine. This CDR3 comprises 15 residues. Germline values: CDR1 SEHNR, CDR2 FQNEAQ (reference sequence). The V segment lost 1 base and the J segment 4 bases; nucleotides outside the gene matches: 5. Clones were sequenced by immunoSEQ multiplex PCR, and TCRdb holds only the in-frame ones, with some missing. The sample has about 94,000 clones, roughly 90% seen once; the top ten hold almost 8.5%. The chain uses TRBV7-9 and TRBJ1-2; 8 bases are a match to TRBD1. The sample consisted of peripheral blood, taken on day 0 of AZD1222 vaccination. The receptor comes from an adult in good health. The CDR3 is CASSLVDRVGYGYTF. In nucleotides, the CDR3 is TGTGCCAGCAGCTTAGTGGACAGGGTAGGCTATGGCTACACCTTC.